The entry below describes one T cell receptor beta chain. Antigen: not known. This sample was taken from a study of cytotoxic CD8 clonotypes in ibrutinib-treated CLL. Looking at the study overall: Once treatment had gone on for a median of around 13 months, range 6 to 36, response samples were drawn. General observations from the study: For progressing versus sustained-remission patients, sampling times were not the same. Baseline clonality exceeded age-matched healthy donors and tracked circulating CD8+ T-cell counts.

Per germline, CDR1 SQVTM and CDR2 ANQGSEA. V was shortened by 8 bases and J by 4 bases, with 26 bases between the two germline ends. The CDR3 is 16 residues long. Sequencing was designed to attain a depth spanning 1 in 200,000 to 1 in 1 million T cells. Assay: immunoSEQ multiplex PCR; the TCRdb copy retains only in-frame clones and omits some. The sample shows about 160,000 clones, approximately 80% of them seen only once. The receptor was isolated from a human donor with chronic lymphocytic leukemia. This chain connects TRBV29-1 to TRBJ1-1; D might be TRBD1 (5 bases). This specimen was PBMCs, taken after 24 months of ibrutinib treatment. CDR3 bases: TGCAGCACCCTGGGCGGGGCAGCGGGCTTTGTCACTGAAGCTTTCTTT. Protein sequence: CSTLGGAAGFVTEAFF.